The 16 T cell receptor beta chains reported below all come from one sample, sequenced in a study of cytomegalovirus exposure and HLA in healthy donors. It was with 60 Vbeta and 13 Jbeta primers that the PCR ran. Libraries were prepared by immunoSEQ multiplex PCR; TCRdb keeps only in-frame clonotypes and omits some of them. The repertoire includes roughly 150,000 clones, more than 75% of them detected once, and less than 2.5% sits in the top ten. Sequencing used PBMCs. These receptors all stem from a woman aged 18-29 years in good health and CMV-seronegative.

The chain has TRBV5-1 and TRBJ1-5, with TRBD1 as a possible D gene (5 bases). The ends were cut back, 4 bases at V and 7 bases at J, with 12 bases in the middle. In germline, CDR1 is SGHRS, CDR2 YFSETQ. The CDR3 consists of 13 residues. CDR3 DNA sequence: TGCGCCAGCAGCCCGGATGGGGCCCAGCCCCAGCATTTT. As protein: CASSPDGAQPQHF.

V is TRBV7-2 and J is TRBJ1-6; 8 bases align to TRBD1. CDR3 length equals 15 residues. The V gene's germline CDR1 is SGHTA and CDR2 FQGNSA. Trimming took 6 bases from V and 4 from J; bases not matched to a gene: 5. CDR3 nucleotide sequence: TGTGCCAGCAGATGGGGACAGGAATATAATTCACCCCTCCACTTT. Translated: CASRWGQEYNSPLHF.

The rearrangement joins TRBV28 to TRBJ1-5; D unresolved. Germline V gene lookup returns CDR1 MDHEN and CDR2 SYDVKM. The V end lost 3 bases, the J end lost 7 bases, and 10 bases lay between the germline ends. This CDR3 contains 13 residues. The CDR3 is CASSLRARQPQHF. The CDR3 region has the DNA TGTGCCAGCAGTTTGCGGGCAAGGCAGCCCCAGCATTTT. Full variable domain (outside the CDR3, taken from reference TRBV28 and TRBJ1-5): DVKVTQSSRYLVKRTGEKVFLECVQDMDHENMFWYRQDPGLGLRLIYFSYDVKMKEKGDIPEGYSVSREKKERFSLILESASTNQTSMYLCASSLRARQPQHFGDGTRLSIL.

CDR3 nucleotide sequence: TGTGCCAGCAGCTTAGATAGGGCTAGCGGGGGAAACAATGAGCAGTTCTTC. Encoded protein: CASSLDRASGGNNEQFF. V gene TRBV7-9 combines with J gene TRBJ2-1; 10 bases are shared with TRBD2. The CDR3 length is 17 residues. Trimming at V came to 1 base and at J to 5 bases, leaving 8 bases not matched to a gene. The germline V gene encodes CDR1 SEHNR and CDR2 FQNEAQ (reference sequence).

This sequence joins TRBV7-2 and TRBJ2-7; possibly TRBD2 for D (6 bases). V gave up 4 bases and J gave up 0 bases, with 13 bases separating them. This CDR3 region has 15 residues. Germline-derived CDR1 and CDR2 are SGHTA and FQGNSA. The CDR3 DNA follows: TGTGCCAGCAGCTCGCGGACGGGAGTCTCCTACGAGCAGTACTTC. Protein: CASSSRTGVSYEQYF.

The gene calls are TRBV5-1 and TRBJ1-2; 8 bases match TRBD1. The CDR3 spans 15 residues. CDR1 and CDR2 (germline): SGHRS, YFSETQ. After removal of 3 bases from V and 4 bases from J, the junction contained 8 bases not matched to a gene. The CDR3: CASSSGTGVGYGYTF. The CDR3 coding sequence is TGCGCCAGCAGCTCAGGGACAGGAGTGGGCTATGGCTACACCTTC.

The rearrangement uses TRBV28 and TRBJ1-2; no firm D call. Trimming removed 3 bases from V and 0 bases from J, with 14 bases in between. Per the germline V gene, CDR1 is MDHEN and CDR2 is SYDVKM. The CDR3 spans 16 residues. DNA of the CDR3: TGTGCCAGCAGTTTTTTCCCGGGAGGGACTAACTATGGCTACACCTTC. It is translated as CASSFFPGGTNYGYTF.

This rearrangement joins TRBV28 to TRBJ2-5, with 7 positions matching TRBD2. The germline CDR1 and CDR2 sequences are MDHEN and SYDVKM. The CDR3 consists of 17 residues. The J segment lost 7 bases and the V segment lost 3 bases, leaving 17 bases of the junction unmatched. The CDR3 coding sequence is TGTGCCAGCAGTTTCCTGACCCAGCGGGACCCGATGGGGACCCAGTACTTC. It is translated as CASSFLTQRDPMGTQYF.

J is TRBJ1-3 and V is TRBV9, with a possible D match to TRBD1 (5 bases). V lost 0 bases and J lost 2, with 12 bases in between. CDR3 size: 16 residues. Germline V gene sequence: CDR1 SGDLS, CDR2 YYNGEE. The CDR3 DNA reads TGTGCCAGCAGCGTAGTGGAGGGGTTCGCTGGAAACACCATATATTTT. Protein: CASSVVEGFAGNTIYF.

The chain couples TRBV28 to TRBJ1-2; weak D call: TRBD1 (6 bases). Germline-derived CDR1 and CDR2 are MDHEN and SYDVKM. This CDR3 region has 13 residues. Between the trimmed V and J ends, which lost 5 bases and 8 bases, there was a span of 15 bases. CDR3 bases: TGTGCCAGCAGTCCCAGGGGACGAGGCGGCTACACCTTC. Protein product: CASSPRGRGGYTF.

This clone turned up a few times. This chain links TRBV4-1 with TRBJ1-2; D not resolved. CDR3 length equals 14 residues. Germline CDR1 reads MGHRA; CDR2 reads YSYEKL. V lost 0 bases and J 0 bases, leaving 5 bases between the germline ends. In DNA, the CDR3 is TGCGCCAGCAGCCAAGAACAAACTAACTATGGCTACACCTTC. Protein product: CASSQEQTNYGYTF.

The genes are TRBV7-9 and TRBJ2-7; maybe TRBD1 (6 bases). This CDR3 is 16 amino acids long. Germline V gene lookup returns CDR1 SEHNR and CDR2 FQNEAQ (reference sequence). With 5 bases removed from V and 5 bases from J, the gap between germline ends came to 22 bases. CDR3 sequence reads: CASSRARDTGWNEQYF. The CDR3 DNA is TGTGCCAGCAGCCGTGCGAGGGACACGGGCTGGAACGAGCAGTACTTC. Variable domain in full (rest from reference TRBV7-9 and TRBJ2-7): DTGVSQNPRHKITKRGQNVTFRCDPISEHNRLYWYRQTLGQGPEFLTYFQNEAQLEKSRLLSDRFSAERPKGSFSTLEIQRTEQGDSAMYLCASSRARDTGWNEQYFGPGTRLTVT.

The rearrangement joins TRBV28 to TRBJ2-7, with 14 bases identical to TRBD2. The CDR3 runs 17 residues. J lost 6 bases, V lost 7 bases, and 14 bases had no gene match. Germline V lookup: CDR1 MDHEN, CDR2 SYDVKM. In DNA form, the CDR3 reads TGTGCCAGCACCTCACCCTCCGGGACTAGCGGGAGAAGCGAGCAGTACTTC. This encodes CASTSPSGTSGRSEQYF.

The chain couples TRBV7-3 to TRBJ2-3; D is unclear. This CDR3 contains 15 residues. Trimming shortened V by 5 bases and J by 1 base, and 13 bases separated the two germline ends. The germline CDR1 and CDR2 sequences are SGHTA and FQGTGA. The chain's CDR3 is CASSHNLGGTDTQYF. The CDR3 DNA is TGTGCCAGCAGCCATAACCTAGGTGGCACAGATACGCAGTATTTT.

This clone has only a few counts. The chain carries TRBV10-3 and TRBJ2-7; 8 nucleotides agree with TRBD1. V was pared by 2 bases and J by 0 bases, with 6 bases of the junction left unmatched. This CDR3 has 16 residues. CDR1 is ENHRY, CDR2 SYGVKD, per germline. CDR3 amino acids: CAISEGQGASSYEQYF. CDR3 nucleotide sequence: TGTGCCATCAGTGAGGGACAGGGCGCGAGCTCCTACGAGCAGTACTTC.

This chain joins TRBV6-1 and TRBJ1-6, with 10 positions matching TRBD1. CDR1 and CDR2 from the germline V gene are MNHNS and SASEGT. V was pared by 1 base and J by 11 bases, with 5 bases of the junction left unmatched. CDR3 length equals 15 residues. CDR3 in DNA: TGTGCCAGCAGTGAAGTAGGGACAGGGGATACACCCCTCCACTTT. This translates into CASSEVGTGDTPLHF.